This TCR beta chain originates from a study of T cells in Graves' hyperthyroidism and ophthalmopathy. Whole-study findings and limits: A model of 13 V-J features distinguished ophthalmopathy from stable hyperthyroidism.

Trimming left V 1 base short and J 4 bases short, with 15 bases between. The CDR3 is 15 amino acids. Germline values: CDR1 SGHDT, CDR2 YYEEEE. Authors of the study amplified TCR beta CDR3 regions from RNA transcripts. A first-round RT-PCR of the TCR CDR3 used the HTBI primer set. From the multiplex PCR reads, TCRdb called clonotypes with MiXCR, one entry per CDR3 protein. The repertoire consists of fewer than 900,000 distinct CDR3 sequences, with approximately 16% occurring once and the leading ten covering approximately 8.4%. For this clonotype: What it binds is not known.

Across 18 months, stable Graves' hyperthyroidism was marked by no progression to ophthalmopathy. In making diagnoses, clinical symptoms, serum thyroxine and TRAb, thyroid ultrasound and orbital computed tomography were all used. This sequence originates from a man younger than 35 with Graves' hyperthyroidism. V and J are TRBV5-6 and TRBJ2-7; no reliable D call. Sequencing was performed on blood. The CDR3 sequence is CASSLPAEAGYEQYF. The CDR3 nucleotides read TGTGCCAGCAGCTTGCCTGCTGAAGCCGGGTACGAGCAGTACTTC. The full variable domain, with the rest looked up from reference TRBV5-6 and TRBJ2-7, is DAGVTQSPTHLIKTRGQQVTLRCSPKSGHDTVSWYQQALGQGPQFIFQYYEEEERQRGNFPDRFSGHQFPNYSSELNVNALLLGDSALYLCASSLPAEAGYEQYFGPGTRLTVT.